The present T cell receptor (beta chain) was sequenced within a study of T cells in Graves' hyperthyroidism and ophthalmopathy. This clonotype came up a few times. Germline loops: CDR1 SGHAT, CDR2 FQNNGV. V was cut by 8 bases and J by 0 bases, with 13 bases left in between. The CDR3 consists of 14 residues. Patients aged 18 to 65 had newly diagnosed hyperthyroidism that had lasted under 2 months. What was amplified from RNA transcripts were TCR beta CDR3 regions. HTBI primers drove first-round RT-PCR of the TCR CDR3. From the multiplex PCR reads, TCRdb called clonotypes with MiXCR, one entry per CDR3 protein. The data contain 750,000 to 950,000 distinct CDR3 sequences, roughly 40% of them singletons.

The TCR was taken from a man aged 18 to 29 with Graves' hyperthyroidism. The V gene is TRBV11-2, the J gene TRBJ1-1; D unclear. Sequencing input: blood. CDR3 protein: CASRSLRMNTEAFF. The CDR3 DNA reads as TGTGCCAGCCGGAGTCTTCGAATGAACACTGAAGCTTTCTTT.